This T cell receptor (beta chain) was recovered during a study of early T cells in non-severe SARS-CoV-2 infection. In the study overall: Chains from this unsorted whole-blood bulk RNA could not be paired. Study-wide points: The study's VDJdb matching favored anti-spike CD8 responses and missed private and CD4 specificities.

Unique molecular identifiers were affixed to single, distinct cDNA molecules. From the 5' RACE reads, TCRdb called clonotypes with MiXCR, one entry per CDR3 protein. The sample has around 49,000 distinct CDR3 sequences, 9.5% to 13% seen once. Regarding this clonotype: Its matching antigen is unknown.

Losses at the gene ends were 0 bases for V and 0 bases for J; bases not matched to a gene: 7. The CDR3 has 17 amino acids. In germline, CDR1 is MNHEY, CDR2 SVGEGT. The V and J genes are TRBV6-2 or TRBV6-3 and TRBJ2-7, with TRBD1 matching 8 bases. Sequenced input: whole blood. This clonotype was sampled from an adult who was a healthcare worker with PCR-confirmed SARS-CoV-2 infection or an uninfected control (not recorded which). The CDR3 coding sequence is TGTGCCAGCAGTTACTCGACCCAAGGGACAGGCTCCTACGAGCAGTACTTC. Amino acids: CASSYSTQGTGSYEQYF.